The sequence of this TCR beta chain was determined in a study of blood T cell repertoires in COVID-19. V shed 0 bases, J shed 5 bases, and the junction held 13 bases outside the gene matches. This CDR3 has 17 residues. Germline CDR1 SGDLS, CDR2 YYNGEE. The data were produced by immunoSEQ multiplex PCR, yet TCRdb's version contains in-frame clones alone and is incomplete. This sample yields around 100,000 clones, of which around 87% are seen a single time; about 34% belongs to the top ten. The source of this sequence is a woman older than 75 with acute or convalescent COVID-19. The chain has TRBV9 and TRBJ2-5; TRBD1 matches at 7 bases. Specimen: peripheral blood. The CDR3 DNA is TGTGCCAGCAGCGTAGGAGACAGGGCTCTTATTGGTGAGACCCAGTACTTC. It codes for CASSVGDRALIGETQYF.